Listed here are 30 T cell receptor beta chains from one sample, sequenced in a study of radiotherapy plus CTLA-4 blockade in lung cancer. Here immunoSEQ multiplex PCR was the method, and the copy in TCRdb shows in-frame clones only, minus some. Found here are roughly 50,000 clones, around nine tenths of them singletons; the top ten hold 7.8%. The sample consisted of peripheral blood, taken from a patient treated with radiotherapy plus ipilimumab. The receptors shown here come from a human donor with non-small cell lung cancer whose response to radiotherapy plus ipilimumab could not be evaluated.

V and J are TRBV28 and TRBJ1-5; no reliable D call. CDR3 size: 17 residues. V was trimmed by 6 bases and J by 4 bases, leaving 22 bases between them. Germline V gene lookup returns CDR1 MDHEN and CDR2 SYDVKM. This CDR3 reads CASSHDIRTLLNQPQHF. DNA of the CDR3: TGTGCCAGCAGCCACGATATAAGGACTCTTCTAAATCAGCCCCAGCATTTT.

This chain connects TRBV19 to TRBJ1-5; possible D gene TRBD1, 6 bases. Germline V gives CDR1 LNHDA, CDR2 SQIVND (reference sequence). V shed 5 bases and J shed 4 bases, with 9 bases lying between them. There are 13 residues in the CDR3. CDR3 nucleotides: TGTGCCAGTAGTGACAGGCCTAATCAGCCCCAGCATTTT. It translates to CASSDRPNQPQHF.

In DNA form, the CDR3 reads TGTGCCAGCAGCCTTTCTGGCGGGGCTCTCCAAGAGACCCAGTACTTC. Translation: CASSLSGGALQETQYF. The gene calls are TRBV9 and TRBJ2-5; tentatively, D is TRBD2 (6 bases). Between the trimmed V and J ends, which lost 4 bases and 1 base, there was a span of 17 bases. The CDR3 covers 16 residues. Germline CDR1 reads SGDLS; CDR2 reads YYNGEE.

The chain couples TRBV28 to TRBJ1-2, with D maybe TRBD1 (6 bases). CDR1 MDHEN and CDR2 SYDVKM come from the germline V gene. The ends were cut back, 5 bases at V and 7 bases at J, with 20 bases in the middle. CDR3 size: 15 residues. CDR3 coding DNA: TGTGCCAGCAGTCCCCCTCGGGGGGGCGCTACTGGCTACACCTTC. Protein: CASSPPRGGATGYTF.

This clone has just one count. The V and J genes are TRBV5-4 and TRBJ2-3; 10 bases fit TRBD1. Germline-derived CDR1 and CDR2 are SGHNT and YYREEE (reference sequence). The CDR3 extends over 17 amino acids. J gave up 3 bases and V 0 bases, and 7 bases lay outside the gene matches. The CDR3 DNA reads TGTGCCAGCAGCTTGGCGACAGGGGGCTTTCATACAGATACGCAGTATTTT. Translating gives CASSLATGGFHTDTQYF.

The chain combines TRBV27 with TRBJ1-5; D unresolved. The V and J ends lost 9 bases and 4 bases respectively, with 4 bases between them. This CDR3 spans 10 amino acids. CDR1 is MNHEY and CDR2 is SMNVEV in the germline V gene (reference sequence). The CDR3 nucleotides read TGTGCCAGTCCAAATCAGCCCCAGCATTTT. Translated, it gives CASPNQPQHF.

The chain uses TRBV6-5 and TRBJ1-4; 10 nucleotides agree with TRBD1. The CDR3 extends over 14 amino acids. The ends lost 6 bases at V and 6 bases at J; junction bases unmatched: 4. Germline CDR1 reads MNHEY; CDR2 reads SVGAGI. The CDR3 coding sequence is TGTGCCAGCAGGGCCGGGACAGGGGATGAAAAACTGTTTTTT. Translated: CASRAGTGDEKLFF.

This rearrangement joins TRBV5-1 to TRBJ2-1, with D possibly being TRBD2 (6 bases). This CDR3 is built from 16 residues. Germline CDR1 reads SGHRS; CDR2 reads YFSETQ. V lost 0 bases and J lost 9, with 19 bases in between. CDR3: CASSLARDSPGGEQFF. In DNA, the CDR3 is TGCGCCAGCAGCTTGGCTCGGGACTCTCCGGGTGGTGAGCAGTTCTTC.

V and J are TRBV11-3 and TRBJ2-3; 9 bases match TRBD1. CDR1 and CDR2 (germline): SGHNT, YENEEA. V lost 5 bases and J lost 5; bases outside the gene matches: 2. The CDR3 runs 13 residues. CDR3 in DNA: TGTGCCAGCAGCCCGGACAGGGGAGATACGCAGTATTTT. It translates to CASSPDRGDTQYF. Based on the CDR3 plus reference TRBV11-3 and TRBJ2-3, the full variable domain is EAGVVQSPRYKIIEKKQPVAFWCNPISGHNTLYWYLQNLGQGPELLIRYENEEAVDDSQLPKDRFSAERLKGVDSTLKIQPAELGDSAVYLCASSPDRGDTQYFGPGTRLTVL.

This clone has more than one count but fewer than ten. The V call is TRBV15, the J call TRBJ1-3, with D maybe TRBD1 (5 bases). The V end was cut by 0 bases, the J end by 3 bases, with 12 bases between. This CDR3 has 16 amino acids. In germline, CDR1 is LNHNV, CDR2 YYDKDF (reference sequence). The CDR3 is CATSRDRVGGGNTIYF. In DNA, the CDR3 is TGTGCCACCAGCAGAGACAGGGTCGGGGGTGGAAACACCATATATTTT. Together with reference TRBV15 and TRBJ1-3, the CDR3 gives the full variable domain: DAMVIQNPRYQVTQFGKPVTLSCSQTLNHNVMYWYQQKSSQAPKLLFHYYDKDFNNEADTPDNFQSRRPNTSFCFLDIRSPGLGDTAMYLCATSRDRVGGGNTIYFGEGSWLTVV.

The chain recombines TRBV7-2 with TRBJ2-5; TRBD2 matches 8 bases. The closer fit of TRBJ2-7 to the DNA end suggests the J call may be wrong. The CDR3 contains 15 residues. Looked up from germline, CDR1 is SGHTA and CDR2 is FQGNSA. CDR3 nucleotide sequence: TGTGCCAGCAGCTTGAGTCGCGGGAGGAACTACGAGCAGTACTTC. It codes for CASSLSRGRNYEQYF.

The chain links TRBV29-1 to TRBJ2-3, with unresolved D. V dropped 4 bases and J dropped 0 bases, with 14 bases sitting between them. Germline values: CDR1 SQVTM, CDR2 ANQGSEA. This CDR3 is built from 15 residues. CDR3 loop: CSVGSGHTSTDTQYF. CDR3 sequence (DNA): TGCAGCGTTGGTTCAGGCCATACTAGCACAGATACGCAGTATTTT.

This chain joins TRBV6-5 and TRBJ2-7; D gene ambiguous. Trimming removed 0 bases from V and 5 bases from J, with 14 bases in between. CDR1 MNHEY and CDR2 SVGAGI come from the germline V gene. The CDR3 length is 15 residues. As DNA, the CDR3 is TGTGCCAGCAGTTACTCGCGAGATAGAGTACACGAGCAGTACTTC. Translating gives CASSYSRDRVHEQYF.

The chain links TRBV7-9 to TRBJ2-1, with D perhaps matching TRBD1 (5 bases). Germline CDR1 is SEHNR and CDR2 is FQNEAQ (reference sequence). V dropped 4 bases and J dropped 13 bases, with 20 bases sitting between them. The CDR3 consists of 14 residues. The CDR3 DNA follows: TGTGCCAGCAGCTCAATGGGTCTAGGGGTCCCCCAGTTCTTC. Translated: CASSSMGLGVPQFF.

The chain carries TRBV30 and TRBJ2-2, with TRBD1 as a possible D gene (5 bases). V dropped 8 bases and J dropped 7 bases, with 11 bases sitting between them. Germline V CDR1 and CDR2: GTSNPN, SVGIG (reference sequence). The CDR3 is made up of 11 amino acids. The CDR3 DNA follows: TGTGCCGGATCAGGGTTCGGGGAGCTGTTTTTT. It is translated as CAGSGFGELFF.

This clone has only one observation. The V and J genes are TRBV28 and TRBJ2-5; D possibly corresponds to TRBD1 (5 bases). The CDR3 contains 17 residues. V was clipped by 2 bases and J by 3 bases, with 19 bases between them. Germline assignment: CDR1 MDHEN and CDR2 SYDVKM. CDR3 nucleotides: TGTGCCAGCAGTTTAATCCCTCGGTCTGTAGGGGAAGAGACCCAGTACTTC. It specifies CASSLIPRSVGEETQYF.

This chain joins TRBV6-5 and TRBJ1-1; tentative D call: TRBD1 (5 bases). The CDR3 has 15 residues. V lost 4 bases and J lost 3, with 15 bases in between. Per germline, CDR1 MNHEY and CDR2 SVGAGI. CDR3 loop: CASSSSGMGDTEAFF. In DNA, the CDR3 is TGTGCCAGCAGTTCCTCAGGGATGGGAGACACTGAAGCTTTCTTT.

The J gene is TRBJ1-2, the V gene TRBV5-4; 7 bases align to TRBD1. Per germline, CDR1 SGHNT and CDR2 YYREEE (reference sequence). With 4 bases clipped from V and 8 bases from J, the junction kept 8 bases outside the gene matches. This CDR3 is built from 13 residues. The CDR3 DNA reads TGTGCCAGCAGCCCCCAGGGGGTTCGAGGCTACACCTTC. Protein sequence: CASSPQGVRGYTF.

The V call is TRBV6-5, the J call TRBJ1-2; 9 bases are a match to TRBD1. The J segment lost 3 bases and the V segment lost 6 bases, leaving 8 bases of the junction unmatched. CDR1 MNHEY and CDR2 SVGAGI come from the germline V gene. The CDR3 is 15 residues long. Here the CDR3 reads CASRMGQGGYYGYTF. Written as DNA, the CDR3 is TGTGCCAGCAGGATGGGACAGGGAGGTTACTATGGCTACACCTTC.

The CDR3 region has the DNA TGTGCCAGCTCACCGTCAGAAATTAGCAATCAGCCCCAGCATTTT. Protein: CASSPSEISNQPQHF. J is TRBJ1-5 and V is TRBV18; D not certain. There are 15 residues in the CDR3. Trimming took off 3 bases at V and 0 bases at J, with 9 bases between the two ends. The germline gives CDR1 KGHSH, CDR2 LQKENI. Full variable domain (rest looked up from reference TRBV18 and TRBJ1-5): NAGVMQNPRHLVRRRGQEARLRCSPMKGHSHVYWYRQLPEEGLKFMVYLQKENIIDESGMPKERFSAEFPKEGPSILRIQQVVRGDSAAYFCASSPSEISNQPQHFGDGTRLSIL.

This chain connects TRBV4-3 to TRBJ2-1; 14 bases match TRBD2. The germline V gene has CDR1 LGHNA and CDR2 YSLEER. The J segment lost 7 bases and the V segment lost 4 bases, leaving 3 bases of the junction unmatched. CDR3 length: 15 amino acids. The CDR3 sequence is CASSRGLAGGNEQFF. The CDR3 region has the DNA TGCGCCAGCAGCCGCGGACTAGCGGGGGGAAATGAGCAGTTCTTC.

This sequence joins TRBV5-4 and TRBJ1-2; D gene uncertain. CDR3 size: 14 residues. V was shortened by 4 bases and J by 4 bases, with 14 bases between the two germline ends. The germline V gene has CDR1 SGHNT and CDR2 YYREEE (reference sequence). For the CDR3, the DNA is TGTGCCAGCAGCCTCGTCGAGGTCGCCTATGGCTACACCTTC. Translating gives CASSLVEVAYGYTF.

The chain employs TRBV5-1 and TRBJ2-5, with a possible D match to TRBD1 (5 bases). Germline V gene sequence: CDR1 SGHRS, CDR2 YFSETQ. V lost 0 bases, J lost 3 bases, and 9 bases lay in between. The CDR3 consists of 14 residues. The CDR3 region has the DNA TGCGCCAGCAGCTTGGGGCAGGGCAAAGAGACCCAGTACTTC. Translating gives CASSLGQGKETQYF.

The gene calls are TRBV10-2 and TRBJ2-5; possibly TRBD2 for D (5 bases). Germline CDR1 WSHSY, CDR2 SAAADI. The CDR3 has 16 amino acids. Trimming shortened V by 0 bases and J by 4 bases, and 15 bases separated the two germline ends. This CDR3 is CASSESRTLRRETQYF. As DNA, the CDR3 is TGCGCCAGCAGTGAGTCTAGGACTCTTCGCCGAGAGACCCAGTACTTC.

This sequence joins TRBV27 and TRBJ1-2; no firm D call. CDR1 is MNHEY, CDR2 SMNVEV, per germline (reference sequence). The CDR3 runs 14 residues. V was shortened by 4 bases and J by 2 bases, with 11 bases between the two germline ends. The CDR3 DNA is TGTGCCAGCAGTTACCGGGGTCGGAACTATGGCTACACCTTC. Translation: CASSYRGRNYGYTF.

The chain has TRBV6-5 and TRBJ1-1, with D perhaps TRBD1 (6 bases). The V gene lost 5 bases and the J gene lost 3 bases, with 16 bases spanning the gap. Germline assignment: CDR1 MNHEY and CDR2 SVGAGI. The CDR3 is 15 residues long. CDR3 sequence reads: CASSRRGGRDTEAFF. The CDR3 DNA reads TGTGCCAGCAGTCGGCGGGGGGGCCGGGACACTGAAGCTTTCTTT.

The CDR3 spells CASSFRGLHSYEQYF. The DNA of the CDR3 is TGTGCCAGCAGCTTCAGGGGACTACACTCCTACGAGCAGTACTTC. The rearrangement uses TRBV5-6 and TRBJ2-7, with D possibly being TRBD2 (7 bases). V was cut by 2 bases and J by 0 bases, with 12 bases left in between. CDR1 and CDR2 from the germline V gene are SGHDT and YYEEEE. This CDR3 region has 15 residues.

The CDR3 nucleotides read TGTGCCAGCAGCCCCCAAGGGGGTCACCAAGAGACCCAGTACTTC. The encoded protein is CASSPQGGHQETQYF. This chain links TRBV5-4 with TRBJ2-5, with D maybe TRBD1 (6 bases). Trimming cost V 4 bases and J 0 bases, with 13 bases left between them. The CDR3 totals 15 residues. Germline values: CDR1 SGHNT, CDR2 YYREEE (reference sequence).

The rearrangement joins TRBV11-2 to TRBJ1-1; 8 bases are shared with TRBD1. V was pared by 7 bases and J by 5 bases, with 15 bases of the junction left unmatched. The CDR3 has 16 amino acids. The V gene's germline CDR1 is SGHAT and CDR2 FQNNGV. As DNA, the CDR3 is TGTGCCAGCACCAGGGGGCAGGTAGTATCGGTTACTGAAGCTTTCTTT. This translates into CASTRGQVVSVTEAFF. Complete variable domain (other parts from reference TRBV11-2 and TRBJ1-1): EAGVAQSPRYKIIEKRQSVAFWCNPISGHATLYWYQQILGQGPKLLIQFQNNGVVDDSQLPKDRFSAERLKGVDSTLKIQPAKLEDSAVYLCASTRGQVVSVTEAFFGQGTRLTVV.

The V and J genes are TRBV13 and TRBJ2-5; 10 bases fit TRBD1. In germline, CDR1 is PRHDT, CDR2 FYEKMQ (reference sequence). The CDR3 loop spans 15 amino acids. Germline trimming cut 4 bases from V and 3 bases from J; bases unmatched to any gene: 5. This chain's CDR3 is CASSSLGTGEETQYF. CDR3 DNA: TGTGCCAGCAGCTCCCTGGGGACAGGGGAAGAGACCCAGTACTTC.